This TCR beta chain was retrieved from a study of radiotherapy plus CTLA-4 blockade in lung cancer. The CDR3 loop spans 12 amino acids. Trimming pared 0 bases from V and 7 bases from J, leaving 8 bases between. Germline values: CDR1 SGHKS, CDR2 YYEKEE (reference sequence). TCRdb's copy holds only in-frame clones and misses some; the assay was immunoSEQ multiplex PCR. Of some 73,000 clones in the sample, around 80% are singletons; the top ten hold 0.79%. The sample here was peripheral blood, taken from a patient treated with radiotherapy plus ipilimumab. V gene TRBV5-5 combines with J gene TRBJ2-7, with D uncertain. This sequence was found in a human donor with non-small cell lung cancer who had stable disease on radiotherapy plus ipilimumab. The CDR3 region is CASSLAWREQYF. The CDR3 bases are TGTGCCAGCAGCTTGGCCTGGAGAGAGCAGTACTTC. Looking up the rest from reference TRBV5-5 and TRBJ2-7 gives the full variable domain: DAGVTQSPTHLIKTRGQQVTLRCSPISGHKSVSWYQQVLGQGPQFIFQYYEKEERGRGNFPDRFSARQFPNYSSELNVNALLLGDSALYLCASSLAWREQYFGPGTRLTVT.